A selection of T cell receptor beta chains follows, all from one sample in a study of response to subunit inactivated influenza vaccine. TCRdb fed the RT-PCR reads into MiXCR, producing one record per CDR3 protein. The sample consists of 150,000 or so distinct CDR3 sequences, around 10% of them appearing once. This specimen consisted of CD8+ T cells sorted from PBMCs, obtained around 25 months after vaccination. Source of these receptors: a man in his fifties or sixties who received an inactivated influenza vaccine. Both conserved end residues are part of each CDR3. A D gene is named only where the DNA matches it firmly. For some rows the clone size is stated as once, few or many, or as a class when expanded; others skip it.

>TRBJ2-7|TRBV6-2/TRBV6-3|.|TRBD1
TGTGCCAGCAGTGACCCTTCGGACAGGGCTGAGTACGAGCAGTACTTC
CASSDPSDRAEYEQYF
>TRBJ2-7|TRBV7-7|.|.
TGTGCTAGCAGCTTAGCCCAGGGCTCCGAGCAGTACTTC
CASSLAQGSEQYF
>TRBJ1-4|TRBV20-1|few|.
TGCAGTGCAGAAGATATATCGGGGCTTGGCGAAAAACTGTTTTTT
CSAEDISGLGEKLFF
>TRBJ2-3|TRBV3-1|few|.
TGTGCCAGCAGCCAAGATTTCGCCGACTCTCGCACAGATACGCAGTATTTT
CASSQDFADSRTDTQYF
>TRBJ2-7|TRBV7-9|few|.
TGTGCCAGCAGCTATAACTACGAGCAGTACTTC
CASSYNYEQYF
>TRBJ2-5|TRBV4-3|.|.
TGCGCCAGCAGCCAAGATCGGAGGGTTCAAGAGACCCAGTACTTC
CASSQDRRVQETQYF
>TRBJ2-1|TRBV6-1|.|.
TGTGCCAGCAGCATTCTGATGTCCTACAATGAGCAGTTCTTC
CASSILMSYNEQFF
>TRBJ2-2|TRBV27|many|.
TGTGCCAGCAGTTTAATCGGGGGAGCGAGTACCGGGGAGCTGTTTTTT
CASSLIGGASTGELFF
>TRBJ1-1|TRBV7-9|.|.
TGTGCCAGCAACGGGGGGAACACTGAAGCTTTCTTT
CASNGGNTEAFF
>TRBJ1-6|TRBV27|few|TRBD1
TGTGCCAGCAGCCCGGGACAGGGTGGACCCCTCCACTTT
CASSPGQGGPLHF
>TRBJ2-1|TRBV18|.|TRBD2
TGTGCCAGCTCACCAGGGACTAGCGGGATGAACTACAATGAGCAGTTCTTC
CASSPGTSGMNYNEQFF
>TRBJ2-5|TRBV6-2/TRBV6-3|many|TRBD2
TGTGCCAGCACCAAGGGACTAGCGGGAGAAGAGACCCAGTACTTC
CASTKGLAGEETQYF
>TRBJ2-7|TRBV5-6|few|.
TGTGCCAGCAGCTTGCGAACGGTGTCTCAGGAACTCTCCTACGAGCAGTACTTC
CASSLRTVSQELSYEQYF
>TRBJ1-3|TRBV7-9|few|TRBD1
TGTGCCAGCAGCTTACTCCCAGGGGGCGAGGAGGGAAACACCATATATTTT
CASSLLPGGEEGNTIYF
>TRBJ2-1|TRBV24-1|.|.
TGTGCCACCAGTGATTTGGGCGCGGGAATAGACAATGAGCAGTTCTTC
CATSDLGAGIDNEQFF
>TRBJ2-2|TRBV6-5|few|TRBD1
TGTGCCAGCAGTTCCTCCGACAGGGGGTCCGGGGAGCTGTTTTTT
CASSSSDRGSGELFF
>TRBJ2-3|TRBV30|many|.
TGTGCCTGGAGCAGACTTGTCACAGATACGCAGTATTTT
CAWSRLVTDTQYF